The clone carrying this TCR beta chain is a singleton in its sample. This record belongs to a study of blood T cell repertoires in COVID-19. For the study at large: There were acute and convalescent COVID-19 samples, and they came from the United States, Italy and Spain.

Original methodology: How many nucleated cells were present was estimated from reference gene primer amplification. The repertoire was sequenced with immunoSEQ multiplex PCR; TCRdb's copy has only in-frame clones and lacks some. The DNA was the basis for D and trimming; V, J and clone size are from that table. The profile covers roughly 220,000 clones, with roughly 84% appearing a single time and about 3% taken by the ten largest. The trim removed 2 bases at V and 7 bases at J, leaving 12 bases unmatched. CDR3 length: 17 residues. Germline CDR1 is MNHNS and CDR2 is SASEGT. The sequence was collected from a man between 50 and 59 years old who had recovered from COVID-19. This chain joins TRBV6-1 and TRBJ1-5, with TRBD1 matching over 9 bases. The material sequenced was peripheral blood. CDR3 amino acids: CASSELLGQGGSQPQHF. CDR3 coding DNA: TGTGCCAGCAGTGAATTGTTGGGACAGGGAGGCAGCCAGCCCCAGCATTTT.